Included here is one T cell receptor (beta chain) sequence, with context. This sample is drawn from a study of CD8+ T cells in alopecia areata. TCR sequencing used cDNA made by reverse transcription of extracted RNA. Data came from immunoSEQ multiplex PCR; TCRdb stores just in-frame clones and leaves some out. The data hold approximately 54,000 clones, with around 96% observed a single time. Germline values: CDR1 LNHDA, CDR2 SQIVND (reference sequence). This CDR3 comprises 15 residues. Deletions cut 3 bases from V and 2 bases from J, with 13 bases between. The sequence was obtained from a human donor with alopecia areata. The sample consisted of CD8+ T cells sorted from blood, taken at week 0. V is TRBV19 and J is TRBJ1-2; TRBD1 is a possible D gene (5 bases). CDR3 sequence: CASSISDKGNYGYTF. In DNA, the CDR3 is TGTGCCAGTAGTATTTCGGACAAAGGCAACTATGGCTACACCTTC.